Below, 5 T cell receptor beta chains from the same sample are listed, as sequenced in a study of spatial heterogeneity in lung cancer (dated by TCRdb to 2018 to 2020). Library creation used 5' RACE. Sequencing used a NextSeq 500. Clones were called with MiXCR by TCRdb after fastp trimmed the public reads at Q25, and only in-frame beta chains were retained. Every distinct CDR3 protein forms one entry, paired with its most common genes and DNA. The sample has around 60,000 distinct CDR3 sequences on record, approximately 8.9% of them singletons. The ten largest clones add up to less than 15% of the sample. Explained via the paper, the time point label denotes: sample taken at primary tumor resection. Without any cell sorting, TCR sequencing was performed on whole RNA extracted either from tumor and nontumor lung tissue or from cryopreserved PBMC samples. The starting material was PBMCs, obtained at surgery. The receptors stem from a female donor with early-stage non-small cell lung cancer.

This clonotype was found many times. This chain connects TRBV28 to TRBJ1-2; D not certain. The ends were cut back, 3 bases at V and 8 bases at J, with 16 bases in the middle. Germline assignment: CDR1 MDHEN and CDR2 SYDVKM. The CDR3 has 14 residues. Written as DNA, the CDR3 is TGTGCCAGCAGTTTTAGGCCAGATCCTTGGGGCTACACCTTC. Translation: CASSFRPDPWGYTF.

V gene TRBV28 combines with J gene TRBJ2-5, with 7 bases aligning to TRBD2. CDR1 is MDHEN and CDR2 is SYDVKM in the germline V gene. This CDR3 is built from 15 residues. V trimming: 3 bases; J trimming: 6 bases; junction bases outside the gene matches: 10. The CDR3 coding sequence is TGTGCCAGCAGTTTGTCAGGAGCGGGGATGCAGACCCAGTACTTC. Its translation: CASSLSGAGMQTQYF.

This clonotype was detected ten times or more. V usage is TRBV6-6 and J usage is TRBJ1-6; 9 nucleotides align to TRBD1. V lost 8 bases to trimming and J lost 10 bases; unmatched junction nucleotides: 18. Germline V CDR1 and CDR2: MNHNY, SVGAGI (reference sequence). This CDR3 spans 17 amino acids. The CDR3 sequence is CASAISRPGTGQSPLHF. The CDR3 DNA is TGTGCCAGCGCAATTTCCAGGCCTGGGACAGGGCAATCACCCCTCCACTTT.

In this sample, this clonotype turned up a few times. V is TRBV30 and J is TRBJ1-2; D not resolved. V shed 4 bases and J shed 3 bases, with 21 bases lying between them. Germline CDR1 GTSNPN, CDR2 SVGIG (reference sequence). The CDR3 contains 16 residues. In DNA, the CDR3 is TGTGCCTGGACCGGACTTCGATACGGTGCTCACTATGGCTACACCTTC. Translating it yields CAWTGLRYGAHYGYTF.

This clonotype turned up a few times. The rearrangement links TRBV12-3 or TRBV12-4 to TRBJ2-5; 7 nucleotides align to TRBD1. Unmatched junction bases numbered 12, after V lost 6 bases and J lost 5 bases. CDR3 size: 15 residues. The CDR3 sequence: CASRLEGGRWETQYF. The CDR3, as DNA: TGTGCCAGCAGGCTCGAAGGGGGCAGATGGGAGACCCAGTACTTC.